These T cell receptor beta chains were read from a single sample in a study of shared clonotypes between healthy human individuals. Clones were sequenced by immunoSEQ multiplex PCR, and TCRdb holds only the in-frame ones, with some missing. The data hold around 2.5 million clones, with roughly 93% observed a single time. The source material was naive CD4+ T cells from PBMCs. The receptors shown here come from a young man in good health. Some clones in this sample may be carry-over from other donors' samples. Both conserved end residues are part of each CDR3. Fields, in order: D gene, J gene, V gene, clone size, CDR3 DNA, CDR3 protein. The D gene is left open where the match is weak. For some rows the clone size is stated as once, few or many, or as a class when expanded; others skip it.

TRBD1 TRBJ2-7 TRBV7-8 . TGTGCCAGCAGCTTTTTTGGGACAGGGGGCTACGAGCAGTACTTC CASSFFGTGGYEQYF
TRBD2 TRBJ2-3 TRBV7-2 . TGTGCCAGCAAGCGGCCTAGCGGGACACCAGATACGCAGTATTTT CASKRPSGTPDTQYF
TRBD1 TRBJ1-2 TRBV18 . TGTGCCAGCTCACCAGCCCGGGACAGCGATGGCTACACCTTC CASSPARDSDGYTF
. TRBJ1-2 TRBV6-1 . TGTGCCAGCAGTGAAGCGCGTCAGACCAACCCAATCTATGGCTACACCTTC CASSEARQTNPIYGYTF
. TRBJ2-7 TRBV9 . TGTGCCAGCAGCGTAGCGGCAGGGAGCGCCTACGAGCAGTACTTC CASSVAAGSAYEQYF
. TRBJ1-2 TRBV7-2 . TGTGCCAGCAGCTTGGGAGGGGCGCTTCGGGATGGCTACACCTTC CASSLGGALRDGYTF
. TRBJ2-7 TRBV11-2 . TGTGCCAGCAGCTGGGACACCTACGAGCAGTACTTC CASSWDTYEQYF
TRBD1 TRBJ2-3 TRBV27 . TGTGCCAGCAGTGCTAGGACAGGGGAGATTTTT CASSARTGEIF
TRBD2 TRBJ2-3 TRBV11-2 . TGTGCCAGCAGCTCCCGGCTGACTAGCTCAAAGGCAGATACGCAGTATTTT CASSSRLTSSKADTQYF
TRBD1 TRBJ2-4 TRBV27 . TGTGCCAGCAGCTCGTGGAAGGGGACAGGGGTCGGAAGAGCCAAAAACATTCAGTACTTC CASSSWKGTGVGRAKNIQYF
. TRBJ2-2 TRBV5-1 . TGCGCCAGCAGCTTTGGCAGGGAGACCGGGGAGCTGTTTTTT CASSFGRETGELFF
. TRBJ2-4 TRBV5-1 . TGCGCCAGCAGCCCCCGGGAGTGGCAAAACATTCAGTACTTC CASSPREWQNIQYF
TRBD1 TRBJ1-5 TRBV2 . TGTGCCAGCAGTGAAGGGTTGGGGACAGGGGATCAGCCCCAGCATTTT CASSEGLGTGDQPQHF
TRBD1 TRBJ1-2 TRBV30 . TGTGCCGGACAGGAATACTATGGCTACACCTTC CAGQEYYGYTF
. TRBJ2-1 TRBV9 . TGTGCCAGCAGCGGGGACGGGGGCTACAATGAGCAGTTCTTC CASSGDGGYNEQFF
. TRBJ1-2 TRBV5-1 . TGCGCCAGCGGAGGGGACACTGATGGCTACACCTTC CASGGDTDGYTF
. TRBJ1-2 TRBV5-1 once TGCGCCAGCAGCTTGGCCGTCCGGGAGGATGGCTACACCTTC CASSLAVREDGYTF
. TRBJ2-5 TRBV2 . TGTGCCAGCACTTCGGGTCTATCAGAGACCCAGTACTTC CASTSGLSETQYF
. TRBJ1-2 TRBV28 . TGTGCCAGCAGTAGGGAGGGCGCCGGCTACACCTTC CASSREGAGYTF
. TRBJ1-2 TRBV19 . TGTGCCAGTAGTATAGATTTATGGACAGCCTTCTATGGCTACACCTTC CASSIDLWTAFYGYTF
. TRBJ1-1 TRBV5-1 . TGCGCCAGCAGCCCCCGGACAGTACGTACTCTGAACACTGAAGCTTTCTTT CASSPRTVRTLNTEAFF
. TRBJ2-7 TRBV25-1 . TGTGCCAGCGCATCCATGACTAGTCGGTTTCGCGAGCAGTACTTC CASASMTSRFREQYF
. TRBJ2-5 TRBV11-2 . TGTGCCAGCAGCCGGGGGTTGGGGGATCGGGACCAAGAGACCCAGTACTTC CASSRGLGDRDQETQYF
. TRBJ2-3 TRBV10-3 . TGTGCCAGCACGGAGGGACAGACTACAGATACGCAGTATTTT CASTEGQTTDTQYF
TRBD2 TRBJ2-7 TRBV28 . TGTGCCAGCAGTTTAACCACTAGCGGGAGAAGCTACGAGCAGTACTTC CASSLTTSGRSYEQYF
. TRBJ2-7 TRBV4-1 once TGCGCCAGCAGCCAAGATTCCACGAATTACGAGCAGTACTTC CASSQDSTNYEQYF
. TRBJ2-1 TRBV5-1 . TGCGCCAGCAGCTTGGGACTTAGGAATGAGCAGTTCTTC CASSLGLRNEQFF
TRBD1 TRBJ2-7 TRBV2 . TGTGCCAGCGTAGGACAGGGGCTGAACGAGCAGTACTTC CASVGQGLNEQYF
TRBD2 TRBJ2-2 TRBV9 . TGTGCCAGCAGCTCACTGGGGGGAGCGGGAGGGGGCACCGGGGAGCTGTTTTTT CASSSLGGAGGGTGELFF
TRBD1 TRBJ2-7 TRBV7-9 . TGTGCCAGCAGCCCAGGGACAGGAGGGGGGCAGTACTTC CASSPGTGGGQYF
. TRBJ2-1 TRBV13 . TGTGCCAGCAGCTACCCAGGGGCATACAATGAGCAGTTCTTC CASSYPGAYNEQFF
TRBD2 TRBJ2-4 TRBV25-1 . TGTGCCAGCAGGCCGACTAGCGCCGAAGGCAAAAACATTCAGTACTTC CASRPTSAEGKNIQYF
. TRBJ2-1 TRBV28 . TGTGCCAGCACTTGGAGAGACAATGAGCAGTTCTTC CASTWRDNEQFF
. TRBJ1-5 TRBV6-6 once TGTGCCAGCAGTCCGACGCGTAGCAATCAGCCCCAGCATTTT CASSPTRSNQPQHF
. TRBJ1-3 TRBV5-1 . TGCGCCAGCAGCGCTATAGAACTACAGGAACACTCTGGAAACACCATATATTTT CASSAIELQEHSGNTIYF
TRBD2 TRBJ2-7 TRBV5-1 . TGCGCCAGCAGCGTGGGACTAGCGCCCTACGAGCAGTACTTC CASSVGLAPYEQYF
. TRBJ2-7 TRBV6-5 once TGTGCCAGCAGTAGACTACAGGTGACCTACGAGCAGTACTTC CASSRLQVTYEQYF
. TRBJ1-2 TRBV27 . TGTGCCAGCAGTTCTTGGGGGGGCGCTTCTGGCTACACCTTC CASSSWGGASGYTF
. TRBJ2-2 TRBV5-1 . TGCGCCAGCAGCTTTGTAGGTGGAGCGGTTAGCGGGGAGCTGTTTTTT CASSFVGGAVSGELFF
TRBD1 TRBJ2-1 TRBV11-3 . TGTGCCAGCAGCTTAGAAGGGACAGGGGTTAACAATGAGCAGTTCTTC CASSLEGTGVNNEQFF
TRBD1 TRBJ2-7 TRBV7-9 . TGTGCCAGCAGCCGGACAGGGGGCTCCTACGAGCAGTACTTC CASSRTGGSYEQYF
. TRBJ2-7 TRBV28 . TGTGCCAGCACCTCTGGCCACGAGCAGTACTTC CASTSGHEQYF
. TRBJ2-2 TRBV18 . TGTGCCAGCTCACCAGCTCCGGGGGGCTACGGGGAGCTGTTTTTT CASSPAPGGYGELFF